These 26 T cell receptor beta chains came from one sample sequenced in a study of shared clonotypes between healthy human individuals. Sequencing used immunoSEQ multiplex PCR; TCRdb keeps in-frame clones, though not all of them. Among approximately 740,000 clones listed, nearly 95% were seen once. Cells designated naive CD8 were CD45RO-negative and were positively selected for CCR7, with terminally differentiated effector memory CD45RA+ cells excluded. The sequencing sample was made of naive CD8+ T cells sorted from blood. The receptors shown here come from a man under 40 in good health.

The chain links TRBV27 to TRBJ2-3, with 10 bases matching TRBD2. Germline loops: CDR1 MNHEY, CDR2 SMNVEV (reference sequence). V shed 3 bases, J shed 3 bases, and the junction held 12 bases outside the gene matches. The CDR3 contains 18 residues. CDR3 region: CASSLGLAGAVGTDTQYF. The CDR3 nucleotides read TGTGCCAGCAGTTTGGGCCTAGCGGGAGCGGTGGGTACAGATACGCAGTATTTT.

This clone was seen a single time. CDR3 nucleotides: TGTGCCGCCCAGGACGCATACGAGCAGTACTTC. Translated, it gives CAAQDAYEQYF. This chain connects TRBV2 to TRBJ2-7, with D unresolved. CDR1 and CDR2 (germline): SNHLY, FYNNEI. V lost 11 bases and J 4 bases, leaving 12 bases between the germline ends. CDR3 length: 11 amino acids.

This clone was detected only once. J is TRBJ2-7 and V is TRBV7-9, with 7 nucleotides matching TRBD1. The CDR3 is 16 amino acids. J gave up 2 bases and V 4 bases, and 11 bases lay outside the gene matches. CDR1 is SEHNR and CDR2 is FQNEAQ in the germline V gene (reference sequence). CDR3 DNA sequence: TGTGCCAGCAGCTCCGCCGCTCCGGGACAGACCTACGAGCAGTACTTC. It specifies CASSSAAPGQTYEQYF. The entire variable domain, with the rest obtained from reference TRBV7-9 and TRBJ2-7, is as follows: DTGVSQNPRHKITKRGQNVTFRCDPISEHNRLYWYRQTLGQGPEFLTYFQNEAQLEKSRLLSDRFSAERPKGSFSTLEIQRTEQGDSAMYLCASSSAAPGQTYEQYFGPGTRLTVT.

The CDR3 DNA sequence: TGTGCCAGCAGCCGACGGGCAGGGGGACGCTACGAGCAGTACTTC. Its translation is CASSRRAGGRYEQYF. This sequence joins TRBV6-5 and TRBJ2-7, with 7 bases aligning to TRBD1. The germline gives CDR1 MNHEY, CDR2 SVGAGI. Trimming at V came to 6 bases and at J to 3 bases, leaving 11 bases not matched to a gene. This CDR3 region has 15 residues.

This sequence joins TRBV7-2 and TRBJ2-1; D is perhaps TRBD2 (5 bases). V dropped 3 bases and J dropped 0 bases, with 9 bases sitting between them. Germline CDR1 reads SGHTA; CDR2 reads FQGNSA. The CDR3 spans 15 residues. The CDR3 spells CASSFRGSSYNEQFF. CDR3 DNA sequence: TGTGCCAGCAGCTTTCGGGGAAGCTCCTACAATGAGCAGTTCTTC.

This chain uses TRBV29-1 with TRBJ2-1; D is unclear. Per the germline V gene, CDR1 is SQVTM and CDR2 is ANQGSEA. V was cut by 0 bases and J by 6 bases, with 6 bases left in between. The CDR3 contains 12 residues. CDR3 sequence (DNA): TGCAGCGTTGAAGATCTTACCAATGAGCAGTTCTTC. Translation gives CSVEDLTNEQFF.

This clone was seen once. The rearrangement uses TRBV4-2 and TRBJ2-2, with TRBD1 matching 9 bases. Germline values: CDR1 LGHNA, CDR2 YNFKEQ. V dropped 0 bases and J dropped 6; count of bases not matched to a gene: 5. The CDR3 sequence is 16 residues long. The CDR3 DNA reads TGTGCCAGCAGCCAAGACGGGACAGGGTGGTCCGGGGAGCTGTTTTTT. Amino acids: CASSQDGTGWSGELFF.

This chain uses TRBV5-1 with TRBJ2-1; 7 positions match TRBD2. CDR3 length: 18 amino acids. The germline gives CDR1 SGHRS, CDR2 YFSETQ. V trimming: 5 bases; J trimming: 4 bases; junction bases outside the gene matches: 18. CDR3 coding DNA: TGCGCCAGCAGGGGGACTCATACGGAAAGCGGGGAGTACAATGAGCAGTTCTTC. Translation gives CASRGTHTESGEYNEQFF.

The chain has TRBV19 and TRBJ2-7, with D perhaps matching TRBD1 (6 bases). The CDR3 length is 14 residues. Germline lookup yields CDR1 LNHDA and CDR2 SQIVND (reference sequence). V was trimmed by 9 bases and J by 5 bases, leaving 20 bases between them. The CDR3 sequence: CASGPRGKKNEQYF. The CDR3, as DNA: TGTGCCAGCGGCCCCAGGGGCAAAAAGAACGAGCAGTACTTC. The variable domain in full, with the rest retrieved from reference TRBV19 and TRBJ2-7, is DGGITQSPKYLFRKEGQNVTLSCEQNLNHDAMYWYRQDPGQGLRLIYYSQIVNDFQKGDIAEGYSVSREKKESFPLTVTSAQKNPTAFYLCASGPRGKKNEQYFGPGTRLTVT.

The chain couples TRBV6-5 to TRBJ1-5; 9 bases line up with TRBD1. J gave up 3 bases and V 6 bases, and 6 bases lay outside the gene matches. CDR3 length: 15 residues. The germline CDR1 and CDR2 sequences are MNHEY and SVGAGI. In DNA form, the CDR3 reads TGTGCCAGCAGGACCGGGACAGGGCCCAATCAGCCCCAGCATTTT. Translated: CASRTGTGPNQPQHF.

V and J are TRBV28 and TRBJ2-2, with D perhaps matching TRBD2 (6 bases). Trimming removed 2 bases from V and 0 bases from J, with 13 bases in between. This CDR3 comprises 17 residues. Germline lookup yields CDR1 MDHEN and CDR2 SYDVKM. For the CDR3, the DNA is TGTGCCAGCAGTTTAGGTCGTTGGGGGGCGAACACCGGGGAGCTGTTTTTT. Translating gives CASSLGRWGANTGELFF.

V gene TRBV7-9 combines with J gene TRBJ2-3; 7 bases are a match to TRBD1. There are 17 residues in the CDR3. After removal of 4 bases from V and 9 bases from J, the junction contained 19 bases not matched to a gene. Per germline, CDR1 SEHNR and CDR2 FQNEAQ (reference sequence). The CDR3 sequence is CASSSPRQGDLRTTQYF. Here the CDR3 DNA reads TGTGCCAGCAGCTCTCCCCGACAGGGCGATCTTCGTACCACGCAGTATTTT.

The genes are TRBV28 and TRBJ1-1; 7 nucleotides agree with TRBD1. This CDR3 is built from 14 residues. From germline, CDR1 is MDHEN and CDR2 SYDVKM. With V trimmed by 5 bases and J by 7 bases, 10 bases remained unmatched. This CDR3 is CASSLPGQVREAFF. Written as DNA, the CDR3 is TGTGCCAGCAGTCTCCCCGGACAGGTCCGTGAAGCTTTCTTT.

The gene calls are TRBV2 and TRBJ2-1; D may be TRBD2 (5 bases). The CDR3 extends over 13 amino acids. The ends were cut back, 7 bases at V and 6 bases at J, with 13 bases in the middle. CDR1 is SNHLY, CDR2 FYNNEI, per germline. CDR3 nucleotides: TGTGCCAGCATGAGGGCGACCACCAATGAGCAGTTCTTC. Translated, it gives CASMRATTNEQFF.

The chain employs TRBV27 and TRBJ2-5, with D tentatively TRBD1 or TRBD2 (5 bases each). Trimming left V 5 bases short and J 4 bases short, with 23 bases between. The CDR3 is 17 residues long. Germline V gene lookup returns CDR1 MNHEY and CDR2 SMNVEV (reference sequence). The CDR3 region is CASSALPGPTRGETQYF. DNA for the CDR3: TGTGCCAGCAGTGCATTACCGGGACCAACAAGAGGAGAGACCCAGTACTTC.

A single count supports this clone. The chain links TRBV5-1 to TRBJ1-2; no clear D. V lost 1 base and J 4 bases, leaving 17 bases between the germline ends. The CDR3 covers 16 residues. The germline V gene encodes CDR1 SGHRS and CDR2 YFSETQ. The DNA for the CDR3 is TGCGCCAGCAGCTTGAATCGGGGTGCCGCATCCTATGGCTACACCTTC. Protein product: CASSLNRGAASYGYTF.

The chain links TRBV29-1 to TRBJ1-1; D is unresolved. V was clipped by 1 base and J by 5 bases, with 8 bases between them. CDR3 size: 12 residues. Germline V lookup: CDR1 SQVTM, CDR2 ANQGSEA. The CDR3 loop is CSVEGRGTEAFF. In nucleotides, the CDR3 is TGCAGCGTTGAAGGGCGGGGTACTGAAGCTTTCTTT. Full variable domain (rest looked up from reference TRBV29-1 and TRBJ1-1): SAVISQKPSRDICQRGTSLTIQCQVDSQVTMMFWYRQQPGQSLTLIATANQGSEATYESGFVIDKFPISRPNLTFSTLTVSNMSPEDSSIYLCSVEGRGTEAFFGQGTRLTVV.

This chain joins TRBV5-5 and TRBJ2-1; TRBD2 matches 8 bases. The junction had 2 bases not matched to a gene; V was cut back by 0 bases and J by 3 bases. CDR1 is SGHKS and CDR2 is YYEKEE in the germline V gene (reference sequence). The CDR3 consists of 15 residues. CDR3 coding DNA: TGTGCCAGCAGCTTGGGACTAGCGATCTACAATGAGCAGTTCTTC. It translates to CASSLGLAIYNEQFF.

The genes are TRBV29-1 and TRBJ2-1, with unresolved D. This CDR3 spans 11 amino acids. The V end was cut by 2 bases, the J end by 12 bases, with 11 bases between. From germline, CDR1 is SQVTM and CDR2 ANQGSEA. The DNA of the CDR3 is TGCAGCGTTGAAAAAGAAAGTGGGCAGTTCTTC. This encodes CSVEKESGQFF.

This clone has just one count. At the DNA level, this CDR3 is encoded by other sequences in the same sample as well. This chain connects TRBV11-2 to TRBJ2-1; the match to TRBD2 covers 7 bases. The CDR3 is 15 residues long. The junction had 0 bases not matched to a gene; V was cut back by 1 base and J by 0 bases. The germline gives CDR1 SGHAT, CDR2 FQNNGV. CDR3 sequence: CASSLGGSSYNEQFF. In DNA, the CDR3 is TGTGCCAGCAGCTTAGGCGGGAGCTCCTACAATGAGCAGTTCTTC.

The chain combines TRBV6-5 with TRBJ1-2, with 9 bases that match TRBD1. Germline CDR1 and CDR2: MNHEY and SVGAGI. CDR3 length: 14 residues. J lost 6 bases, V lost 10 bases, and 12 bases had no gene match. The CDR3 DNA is TGTGCCACTAAAACAGGGGGCGATTCGGATGGCTACACCTTC. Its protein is CATKTGGDSDGYTF.

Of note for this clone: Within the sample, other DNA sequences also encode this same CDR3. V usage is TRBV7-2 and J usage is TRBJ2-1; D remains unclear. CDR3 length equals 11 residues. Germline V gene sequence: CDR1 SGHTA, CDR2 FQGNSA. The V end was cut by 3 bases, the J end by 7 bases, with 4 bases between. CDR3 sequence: CASSLGNEQFF. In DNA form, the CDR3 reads TGTGCCAGCAGCTTGGGGAATGAGCAGTTCTTC.

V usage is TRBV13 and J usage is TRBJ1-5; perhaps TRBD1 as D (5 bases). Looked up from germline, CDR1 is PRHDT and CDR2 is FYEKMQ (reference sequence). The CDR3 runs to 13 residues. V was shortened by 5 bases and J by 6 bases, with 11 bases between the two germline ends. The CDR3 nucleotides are TGTGCCAGCAGCCTAAGGGGATCTCAGCCCCAGCATTTT. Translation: CASSLRGSQPQHF. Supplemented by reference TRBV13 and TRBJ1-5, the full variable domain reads AAGVIQSPRHLIKEKRETATLKCYPIPRHDTVYWYQQGPGQDPQFLISFYEKMQSDKGSIPDRFSAQQFSDYHSELNMSSLELGDSALYFCASSLRGSQPQHFGDGTRLSIL.

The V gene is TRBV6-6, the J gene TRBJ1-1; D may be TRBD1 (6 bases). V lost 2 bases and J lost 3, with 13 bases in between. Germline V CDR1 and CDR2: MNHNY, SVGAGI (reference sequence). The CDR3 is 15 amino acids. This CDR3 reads CASSYKQGVDTEAFF. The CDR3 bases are TGTGCCAGCAGTTACAAACAGGGTGTCGACACTGAAGCTTTCTTT.

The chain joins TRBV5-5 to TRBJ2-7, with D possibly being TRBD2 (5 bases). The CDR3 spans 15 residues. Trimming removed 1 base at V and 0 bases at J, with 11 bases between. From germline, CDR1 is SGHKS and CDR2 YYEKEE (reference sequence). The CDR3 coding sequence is TGTGCCAGCAGCTTGTGGAGCGGACCCTCCTACGAGCAGTACTTC. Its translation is CASSLWSGPSYEQYF.

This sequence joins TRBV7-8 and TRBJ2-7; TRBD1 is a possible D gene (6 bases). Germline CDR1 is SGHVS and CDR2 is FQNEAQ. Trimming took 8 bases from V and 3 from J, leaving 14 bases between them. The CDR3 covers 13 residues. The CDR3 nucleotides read TGTGCCAGCCCACAGGGAGAAAGCTACGAGCAGTACTTC. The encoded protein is CASPQGESYEQYF.